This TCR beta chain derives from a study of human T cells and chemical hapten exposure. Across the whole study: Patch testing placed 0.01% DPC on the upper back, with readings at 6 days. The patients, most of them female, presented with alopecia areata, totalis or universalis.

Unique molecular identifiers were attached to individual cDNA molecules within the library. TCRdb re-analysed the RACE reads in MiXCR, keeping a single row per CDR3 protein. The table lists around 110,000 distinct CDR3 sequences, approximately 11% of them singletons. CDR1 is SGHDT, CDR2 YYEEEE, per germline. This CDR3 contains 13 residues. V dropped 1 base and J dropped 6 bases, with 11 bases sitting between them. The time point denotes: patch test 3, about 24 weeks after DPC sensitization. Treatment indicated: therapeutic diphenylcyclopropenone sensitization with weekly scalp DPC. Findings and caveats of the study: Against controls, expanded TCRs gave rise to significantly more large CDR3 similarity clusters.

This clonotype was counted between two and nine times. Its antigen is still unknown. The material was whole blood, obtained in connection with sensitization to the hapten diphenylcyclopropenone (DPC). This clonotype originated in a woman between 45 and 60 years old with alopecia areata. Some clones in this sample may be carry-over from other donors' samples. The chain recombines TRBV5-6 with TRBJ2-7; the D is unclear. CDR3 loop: CASSLRVGSEQYF. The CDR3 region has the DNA TGTGCCAGCAGCTTGAGGGTCGGTAGCGAGCAGTACTTC.